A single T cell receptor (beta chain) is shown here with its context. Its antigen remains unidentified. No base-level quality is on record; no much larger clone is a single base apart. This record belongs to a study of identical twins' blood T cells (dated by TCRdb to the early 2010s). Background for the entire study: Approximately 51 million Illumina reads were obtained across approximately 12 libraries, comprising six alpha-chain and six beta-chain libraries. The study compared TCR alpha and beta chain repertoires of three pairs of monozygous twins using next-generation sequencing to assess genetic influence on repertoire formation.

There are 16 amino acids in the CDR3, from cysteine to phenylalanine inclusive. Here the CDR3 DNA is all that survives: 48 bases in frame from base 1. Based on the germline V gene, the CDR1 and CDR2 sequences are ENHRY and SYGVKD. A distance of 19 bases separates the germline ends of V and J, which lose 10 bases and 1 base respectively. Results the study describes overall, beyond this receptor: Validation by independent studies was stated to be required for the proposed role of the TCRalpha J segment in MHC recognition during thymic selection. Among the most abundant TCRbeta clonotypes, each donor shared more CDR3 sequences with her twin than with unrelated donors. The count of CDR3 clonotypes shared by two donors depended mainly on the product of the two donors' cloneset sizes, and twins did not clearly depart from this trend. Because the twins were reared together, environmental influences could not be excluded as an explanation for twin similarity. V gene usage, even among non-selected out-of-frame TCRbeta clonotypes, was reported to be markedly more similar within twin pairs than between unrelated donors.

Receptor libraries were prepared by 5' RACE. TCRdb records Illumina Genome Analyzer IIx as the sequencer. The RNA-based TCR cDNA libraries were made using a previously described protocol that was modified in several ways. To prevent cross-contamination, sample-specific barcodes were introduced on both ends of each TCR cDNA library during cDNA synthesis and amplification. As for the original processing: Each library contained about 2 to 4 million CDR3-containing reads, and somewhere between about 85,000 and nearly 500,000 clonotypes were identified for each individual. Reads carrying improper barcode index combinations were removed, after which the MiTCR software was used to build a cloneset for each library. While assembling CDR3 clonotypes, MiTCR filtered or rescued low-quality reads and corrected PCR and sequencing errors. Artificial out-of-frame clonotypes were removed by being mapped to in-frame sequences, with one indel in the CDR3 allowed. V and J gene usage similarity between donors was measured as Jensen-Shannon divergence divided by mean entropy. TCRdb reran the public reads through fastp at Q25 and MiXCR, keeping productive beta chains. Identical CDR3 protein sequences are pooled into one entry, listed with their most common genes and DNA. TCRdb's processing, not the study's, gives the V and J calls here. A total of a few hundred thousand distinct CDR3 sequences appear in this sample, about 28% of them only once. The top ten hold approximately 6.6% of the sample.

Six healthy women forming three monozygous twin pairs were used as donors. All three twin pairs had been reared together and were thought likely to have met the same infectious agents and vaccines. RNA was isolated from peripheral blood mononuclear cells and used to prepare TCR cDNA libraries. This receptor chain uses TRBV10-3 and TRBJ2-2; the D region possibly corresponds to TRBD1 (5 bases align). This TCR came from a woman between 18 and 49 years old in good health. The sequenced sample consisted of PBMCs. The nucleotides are TGTGCCAACATAAAGGGGCTCCTTCAGAACACCGGGGAGCTGTTTTTT. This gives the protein CANIKGLLQNTGELFF.